Below, 18 T cell receptor beta chains from the same sample are listed, as sequenced in a study of cytomegalovirus exposure and HLA in healthy donors. PCR amplification relied on 60 Vbeta primers (plus 13 Jbeta primers). Sequencing was performed with immunoSEQ multiplex PCR; in TCRdb, only in-frame clones are kept and a portion is missing. The profile shows around 300,000 clones, about 83% of them singletons. The sample consisted of PBMCs. These receptors came from a woman between 40 and 50 years old in good health and CMV-seropositive.

The chain links TRBV27 to TRBJ1-1; no clear D. Trimming left V 5 bases short and J 3 bases short, with 13 bases between. Per germline, CDR1 MNHEY and CDR2 SMNVEV (reference sequence). CDR3 length equals 14 residues. CDR3 protein: CASSLGFGDTEAFF. In DNA form, the CDR3 reads TGTGCCAGCAGTCTGGGCTTCGGGGACACTGAAGCTTTCTTT.

The chain links TRBV7-9 to TRBJ1-2; 7 nucleotides match TRBD1. V gave up 6 bases and J gave up 6 bases; unmatched junction bases: 10. Germline V gives CDR1 SEHNR, CDR2 FQNEAQ (reference sequence). The CDR3 runs to 14 residues. CDR3 sequence: CASRRETGTNGYTF. CDR3 DNA: TGTGCCAGCAGGCGAGAGACAGGGACCAATGGCTACACCTTC.

The gene calls are TRBV18 and TRBJ2-7, with 9 bases that match TRBD2. The CDR3 consists of 13 residues. The V and J ends lost 6 bases and 4 bases, in that order; junction bases with no gene match: 4. CDR1 is KGHSH and CDR2 is LQKENI in the germline V gene. CDR3 loop: CASSRLADYEQYF. The CDR3 DNA follows: TGTGCCAGCTCTCGACTAGCGGATTACGAGCAGTACTTC.

The chain has TRBV7-6 and TRBJ2-5; TRBD2 matches 10 bases. This CDR3 is 19 amino acids long. Germline V gene lookup returns CDR1 SGHVS and CDR2 FNYEAQ. V shed 1 base and J 7 bases; nucleotides not matched to a gene: 18. CDR3 loop: CASSLGGLAASPLRWTQYF. CDR3 nucleotide sequence: TGTGCCAGCAGCTTAGGCGGACTAGCGGCATCCCCACTTAGGTGGACCCAGTACTTC. Full variable domain (remainder filled in from reference TRBV7-6 and TRBJ2-5): GAGVSQSPRYKVTKRGQDVALRCDPISGHVSLYWYRQALGQGPEFLTYFNYEAQQDKSGLPNDRFSAERPEGSISTLTIQRTEQRDSAMYRCASSLGGLAASPLRWTQYFGPGTRLLVL.

The chain has TRBV7-2 and TRBJ1-2, with D unclear. The CDR3 totals 12 residues. The V end lost 2 bases, the J end lost 7 bases, and 8 bases lay between the germline ends. Germline assignment: CDR1 SGHTA and CDR2 FQGNSA. The CDR3 DNA reads as TGTGCCAGCAGCTTAATGTGGGCTGGCTACACCTTC. It translates to CASSLMWAGYTF. Variable domain in full (rest from reference TRBV7-2 and TRBJ1-2): GAGVSQSPSNKVTEKGKDVELRCDPISGHTALYWYRQSLGQGLEFLIYFQGNSAPDKSGLPSDRFSAERTGGSVSTLTIQRTQQEDSAVYLCASSLMWAGYTFGSGTRLTVV.

The V call is TRBV27, the J call TRBJ2-5, with TRBD1 as a possible D gene (6 bases). The CDR3 totals 17 residues. Germline V gene sequence: CDR1 MNHEY, CDR2 SMNVEV (reference sequence). Trimming took off 1 base at V and 3 bases at J, with 18 bases between the two ends. The CDR3 region is CASSLYPPGTPKETQYF. The CDR3 region has the DNA TGTGCCAGCAGTTTATACCCCCCGGGGACACCCAAAGAGACCCAGTACTTC.

The chain's CDR3 is CASSVRTVDFGYTF. CDR3 coding DNA: TGTGCCAGCAGTGTTAGGACAGTCGATTTTGGCTACACCTTC. This chain connects TRBV25-1 to TRBJ1-2, with a possible D match to TRBD1 (6 bases). The CDR3 consists of 14 residues. V lost 4 bases and J lost 7, with 16 bases in between. Germline lookup yields CDR1 MGHDK and CDR2 SYGVNS.

J is TRBJ2-1 and V is TRBV20-1; TRBD1 might be the D (5 bases). CDR3 length: 10 residues. Per the germline V gene, CDR1 is DFQATT and CDR2 is SNEGSKA (reference sequence). Trimming removed 4 bases at V and 7 bases at J, with 5 bases between. The CDR3 nucleotides read TGCAGTGCTAAGGGGAATGAGCAGTTCTTC. As protein: CSAKGNEQFF.

The chain joins TRBV6-6 to TRBJ2-5; D is unclear. Germline V gives CDR1 MNHNY, CDR2 SVGAGI (reference sequence). The length of the CDR3 is 13 residues. Trimming removed 6 bases from V and 0 bases from J, with 8 bases in between. In nucleotides, the CDR3 is TGTGCCAGCAGATACGACAACCAAGAGACCCAGTACTTC. This codes for CASRYDNQETQYF.

This rearrangement joins TRBV30 to TRBJ2-2, with TRBD2 matching over 14 bases. The germline CDR1 and CDR2 sequences are GTSNPN and SVGIG (reference sequence). J gave up 6 bases and V 0 bases, and 9 bases lay outside the gene matches. The CDR3 extends over 18 amino acids. CDR3 amino acids: CAWSVWGTSGGRAGELFF. CDR3 nucleotide sequence: TGTGCCTGGAGTGTATGGGGGACTAGCGGGGGACGGGCCGGGGAGCTGTTTTTT. Variable domain in full (rest from reference TRBV30 and TRBJ2-2): SQTIHQWPATLVQPVGSPLSLECTVEGTSNPNLYWYRQAAGRGLQLLFYSVGIGQISSEVPQNLSASRPQDRQFILSSKKLLLSDSGFYLCAWSVWGTSGGRAGELFFGEGSRLTVL.

The chain is built from TRBV28 and TRBJ2-5, with TRBD2 matching over 8 bases. Germline trimming cut 3 bases from V and 2 bases from J; bases unmatched to any gene: 5. From germline, CDR1 is MDHEN and CDR2 SYDVKM. The CDR3 loop spans 15 amino acids. This CDR3 is CASSFRAGVQETQYF. The CDR3 DNA reads as TGTGCCAGCAGTTTCAGAGCGGGAGTACAAGAGACCCAGTACTTC.

The chain employs TRBV11-1 and TRBJ2-7; possible D gene TRBD2, 5 bases. With 1 base removed from V and 2 bases from J, the gap between germline ends came to 9 bases. Germline values: CDR1 SGHAT, CDR2 FQDESV (reference sequence). The CDR3 runs 14 residues. The CDR3 DNA sequence: TGTGCCAGCAGCTTAGGAGGAGGTACCTACGAGCAGTACTTC. Protein: CASSLGGGTYEQYF.

This clone appeared a single time. The chain has TRBV27 and TRBJ2-7, with 11 bases matching TRBD2. From germline, CDR1 is MNHEY and CDR2 SMNVEV (reference sequence). This CDR3 comprises 16 residues. Trimming removed 5 bases from V and 1 base from J; junction bases left unmatched: 7. As DNA, the CDR3 is TGTGCCAGCAGTCCTATACTAGCGGGAGTGTCCTACGAGCAGTACTTC. Amino acids: CASSPILAGVSYEQYF.

The chain carries TRBV29-1 and TRBJ2-7; no firm D call. Germline V gene sequence: CDR1 SQVTM, CDR2 ANQGSEA. The CDR3 totals 18 residues. The V end was cut by 0 bases, the J end by 2 bases, with 23 bases between. The chain's CDR3 is CSVEDQTLVEGSPYEQYF. The DNA of the CDR3 is TGCAGCGTTGAAGATCAGACTCTGGTGGAAGGTTCCCCCTACGAGCAGTACTTC.

Only one count was recorded for this clone. The rearrangement uses TRBV6-5 and TRBJ1-5; 8 bases fit TRBD1. The CDR3 extends over 14 amino acids. V shed 8 bases, J shed 6 bases, and the junction held 9 bases outside the gene matches. Germline V lookup: CDR1 MNHEY, CDR2 SVGAGI. The chain's CDR3 is CASQDRVGRQPQHF. Here the CDR3 DNA reads TGTGCCAGCCAGGACAGGGTTGGGCGTCAGCCCCAGCATTTT.

V gene TRBV5-6 combines with J gene TRBJ2-6; D may be TRBD1 (6 bases). Trimming stripped 2 bases from V and 0 bases from J, with 18 bases between. Germline CDR1 and CDR2: SGHDT and YYEEEE. The CDR3 totals 19 residues. Written as DNA, the CDR3 is TGTGCCAGCAGCTTCCCGGGACACGAAATAGCCTCTGGGGCCAACGTCCTGACTTTC. Protein sequence: CASSFPGHEIASGANVLTF.

This chain links TRBV11-2 with TRBJ1-3; 8 positions match TRBD1. The CDR3 totals 15 residues. With V trimmed by 5 bases and J by 2 bases, 5 bases remained unmatched. Germline values: CDR1 SGHAT, CDR2 FQNNGV. The CDR3 loop is CASSPDRATGNTIYF. The CDR3 DNA reads as TGTGCCAGCAGCCCGGACAGGGCGACTGGAAACACCATATATTTT.

The chain has TRBV9 and TRBJ1-5; D unclear. CDR3 length: 14 amino acids. Per germline, CDR1 SGDLS and CDR2 YYNGEE. V gave up 3 bases and J gave up 1 base, with 8 bases separating them. In DNA, the CDR3 is TGTGCCAGCAGCGCGGTCCCCAGCAATCAGCCCCAGCATTTT. Its protein is CASSAVPSNQPQHF.